This T cell receptor (beta chain) derives from a study of breast tumors, draining lymph nodes, adjacent tissues. The CDR3 consists of 15 residues. CDR1 is LNHNV and CDR2 is YYDKDF in the germline V gene (reference sequence). The ends were cut back, 1 base at V and 8 bases at J, with 15 bases in the middle. TCRdb passed the multiplex PCR reads through MiXCR, listing each CDR3 protein once. The sample includes about 110,000 distinct CDR3 sequences, 30% seen only once; the top ten take 5.5% to 6%. General observations from the study: That most tumor T cells come from lymph nodes remained unproven. Tumor TCR diversity was below lymph nodes but above nontumor tissue. Tumor and nontumor repertoires were significantly more similar in luminal-like than in basal-like breast cancer.

This clonotype was recorded many times. Its specificity is unknown. Samples came from axillary lymph nodes draining the breast cancer. This receptor was identified in a female donor with breast cancer. Some clones in this sample may be carry-over from other donors' samples. The chain has TRBV15 and TRBJ2-1; TRBD2 is a possible D gene (6 bases). The specimen was axillary lymph node tissue. In DNA form, the CDR3 reads TGTGCCACCAGCAGAGCAGGGCGGGGATCCCATGAGCAGTTCTTC. Its protein is CATSRAGRGSHEQFF.